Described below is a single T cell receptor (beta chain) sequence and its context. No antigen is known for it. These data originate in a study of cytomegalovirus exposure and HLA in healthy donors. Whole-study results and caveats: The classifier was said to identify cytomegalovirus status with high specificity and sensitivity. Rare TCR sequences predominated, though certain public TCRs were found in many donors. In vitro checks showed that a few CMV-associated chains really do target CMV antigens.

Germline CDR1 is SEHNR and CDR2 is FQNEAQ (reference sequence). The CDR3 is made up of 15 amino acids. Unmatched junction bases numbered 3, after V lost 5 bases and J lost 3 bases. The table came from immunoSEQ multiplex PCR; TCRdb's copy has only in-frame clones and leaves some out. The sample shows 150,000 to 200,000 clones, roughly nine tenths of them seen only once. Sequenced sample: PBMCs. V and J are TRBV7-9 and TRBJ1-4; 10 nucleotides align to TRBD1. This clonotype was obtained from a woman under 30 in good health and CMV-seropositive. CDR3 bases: TGTGCCAGCAGCCGAGACAGGGGGCCTAATGAAAAACTGTTTTTT. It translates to CASSRDRGPNEKLFF.